This TCR beta chain emerged from a study of T cells in Graves' hyperthyroidism and ophthalmopathy. Researchers barred patients who had uncontrolled infection, other autoimmune disease, pregnancy or lactation. The CDR3 has 15 amino acids. V was shortened by 1 base and J by 0 bases, with 9 bases between the two germline ends. Germline assignment: CDR1 SGHTA and CDR2 FQGTGA. The source material, RNA transcripts, was used to amplify TCR beta CDR3 regions. The HTBI primer set was used in a first-round RT-PCR of the TCR CDR3. TCRdb re-derived calls from the multiplex PCR reads in MiXCR, one entry per CDR3 protein. The table lists 75,000 to 100,000 distinct CDR3 sequences, just over 50% of them singletons.

The sequenced material came from blood. The source is a woman aged 40 to 50 with Graves' hyperthyroidism. The rearrangement uses TRBV7-3 and TRBJ1-1, with no clear D. The CDR3 region has the DNA TGTGCCAGCAGCTTAAAGGCGGTCATGAACACTGAAGCTTTCTTT. This encodes CASSLKAVMNTEAFF.